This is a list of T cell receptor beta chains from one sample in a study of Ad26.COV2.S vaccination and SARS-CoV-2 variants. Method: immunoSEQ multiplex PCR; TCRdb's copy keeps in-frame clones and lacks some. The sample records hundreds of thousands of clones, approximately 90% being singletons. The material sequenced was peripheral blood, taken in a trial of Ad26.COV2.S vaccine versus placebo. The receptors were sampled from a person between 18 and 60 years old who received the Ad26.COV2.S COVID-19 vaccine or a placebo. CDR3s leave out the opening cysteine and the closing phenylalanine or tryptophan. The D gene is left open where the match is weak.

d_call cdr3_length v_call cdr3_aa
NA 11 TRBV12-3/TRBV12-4 ASSLPPNQPQH
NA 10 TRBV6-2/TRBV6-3 ASSLQGGEQY
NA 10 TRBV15 ATSRDLWGYT
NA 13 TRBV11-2 ASSPPGHSYNEQF
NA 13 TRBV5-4 ASGQGGYGANVLT
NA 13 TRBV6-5 ASSPTGGPYYEQY
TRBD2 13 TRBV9 ASSVSSGGGETQY
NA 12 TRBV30 AWSVTGLNTEAF
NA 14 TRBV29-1 SVVGGGSHLTYEQY
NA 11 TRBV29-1 SVTRLEPYEQY
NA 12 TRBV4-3 ASSQDENQGTQY
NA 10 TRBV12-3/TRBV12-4 ARPGVSGELF
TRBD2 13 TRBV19 ASSSLAGGPNEQF
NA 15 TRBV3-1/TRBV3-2 ASSQEGKGAGANVLT
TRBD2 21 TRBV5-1 ASSLLTGRLGLAGGEGSYEQY
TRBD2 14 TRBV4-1 ASSHLSGRARNEQF
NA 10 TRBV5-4 ASSLAEYEQY
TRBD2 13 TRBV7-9 ASRALAGGYNEQF
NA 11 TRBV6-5 ASSYRGSYEQY
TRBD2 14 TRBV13 ASSLAQVAGVNEQF
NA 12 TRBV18 ASSPPFRNTEAF
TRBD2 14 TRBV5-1 ASSLVGGRPNNEQF
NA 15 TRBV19 ASNEGGGTGGGEKLF
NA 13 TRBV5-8 ASSLGQEGTDTQY
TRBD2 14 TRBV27 ASSSGSGRRTDTQY
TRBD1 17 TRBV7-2 ASSLDGWTGGMAKNIQY
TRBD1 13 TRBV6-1 ASAGDRGFNYGYT
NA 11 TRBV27 ASSLGQHNEQF
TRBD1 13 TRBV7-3 ASSLSPGTESEQF
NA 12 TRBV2 ASSDQGLNYGYT
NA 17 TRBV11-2 ASSLGYFGTLSSYNEQF
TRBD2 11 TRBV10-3 AINDGRVVEQY
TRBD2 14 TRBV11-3 ASSPRTSVGTDTQY
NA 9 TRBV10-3 AIRRTQGVI
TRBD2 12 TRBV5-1 ASSSPREGGELF
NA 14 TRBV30 AWSVTTGSENTEAF
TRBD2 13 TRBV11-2 ASSSTSGSRNEQF
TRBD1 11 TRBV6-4 ASRATGQTEAF
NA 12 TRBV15 ATATVTTNEKLF